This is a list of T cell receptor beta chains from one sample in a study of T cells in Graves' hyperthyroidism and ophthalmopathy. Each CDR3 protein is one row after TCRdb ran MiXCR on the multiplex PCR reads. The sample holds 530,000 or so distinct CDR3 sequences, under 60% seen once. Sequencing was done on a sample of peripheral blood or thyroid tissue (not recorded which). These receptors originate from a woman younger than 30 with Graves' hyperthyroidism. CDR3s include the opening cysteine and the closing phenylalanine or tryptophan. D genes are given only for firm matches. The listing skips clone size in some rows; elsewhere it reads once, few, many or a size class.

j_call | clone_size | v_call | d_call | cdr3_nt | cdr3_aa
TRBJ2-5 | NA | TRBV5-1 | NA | TGCGCAGCAGCTTGTTACCAGGGGGAGACCCAGTACTTC | CAAACYQGETQYF
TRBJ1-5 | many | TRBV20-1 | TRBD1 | TGCAGTGCTAGAAAGGGGGCAGATCAGCCCCAGCATTTT | CSARKGADQPQHF
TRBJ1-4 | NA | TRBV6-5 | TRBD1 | TGTGCCAGCAGTTTTGAGGGGACAGGGAACGAAAAACTGTTTTTT | CASSFEGTGNEKLFF
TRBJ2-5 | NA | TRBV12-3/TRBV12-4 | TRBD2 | TGCGCCAGCAGTGATAACGGGAGGAACCAGTACTTC | CASSDNGRNQYF
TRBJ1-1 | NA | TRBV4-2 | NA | TGTGCCAGCAGCCCAATAGCGGGAGGAAATGAGCAGTTCTTT | CASSPIAGGNEQFF
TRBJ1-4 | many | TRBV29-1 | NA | TGCAGCCTTTGGGACGGAGTTAATGAAAAACTGTTTTTT | CSLWDGVNEKLFF
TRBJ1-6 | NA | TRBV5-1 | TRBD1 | TGCGCCAGCAGGAGGTCGGGACAGAAGACCTATAATTCACCCCTCCACTTT | CASRRSGQKTYNSPLHF
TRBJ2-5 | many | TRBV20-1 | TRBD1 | TGCAGTGCCCCTTCGACAGGGGCTGGGACCCAGTACTTC | CSAPSTGAGTQYF
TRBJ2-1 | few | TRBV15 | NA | TGTGCCACCCGTAGGCGGGGTTCCGAGCAGTTCTTC | CATRRRGSEQFF
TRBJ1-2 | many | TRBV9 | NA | TGTGCCAGCAGCGTCCAGGGTGCCTATGGCTACACCTTC | CASSVQGAYGYTF
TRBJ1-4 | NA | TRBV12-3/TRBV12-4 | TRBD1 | TGTGCCAGCAGATTCGGGACAGGGGTTGAAAAACTGTTTTTT | CASRFGTGVEKLFF
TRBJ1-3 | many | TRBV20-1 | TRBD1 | TGCAGTGCTTGGGACAGACTAAGCTCTGGAAACACCATATATTTT | CSAWDRLSSGNTIYF
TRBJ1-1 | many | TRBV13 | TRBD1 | TGTGCCAGCAGCTTCAGACAGGGAGGTTCGGGTGAAGCTTTCTTT | CASSFRQGGSGEAFF
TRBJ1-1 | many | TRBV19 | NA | TGTGCCAGTAGTGATGACGACAGATTCATGAACACTGAAGCTTTCTTT | CASSDDDRFMNTEAFF
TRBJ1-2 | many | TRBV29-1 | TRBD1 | TGCAGCGTTTGGAGGACAGGGGGCGAACATGGCTACACCTTC | CSVWRTGGEHGYTF
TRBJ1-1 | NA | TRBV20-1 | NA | TGCAGTGCTAGAGATCTTACGGGGAACACTGAAGCTTTCTTT | CSARDLTGNTEAFF
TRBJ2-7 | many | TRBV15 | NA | TGTGCCACCAGCAGAGACATTAACTACGAGCAGTACTTC | CATSRDINYEQYF
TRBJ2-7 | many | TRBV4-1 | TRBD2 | TGCGCCAGCAGCCAAGAACAGCGGGAGCTCTCCTACGAGCAGTACTTC | CASSQEQRELSYEQYF
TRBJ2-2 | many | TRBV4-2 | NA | TGTGCCAGCAGCCAAGCAAACGGGGAGGCAGCCACCGGGGAGCTGTTTTTT | CASSQANGEAATGELFF
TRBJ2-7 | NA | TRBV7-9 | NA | TGTGCCAGCAGCTCCGACTATACCCCTGATGGTGAGCAGTACTTC | CASSSDYTPDGEQYF
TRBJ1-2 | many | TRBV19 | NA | TGTGCCAGTAGTACCGGACAGTTAAGCGGCTATGGCTACACCTTC | CASSTGQLSGYGYTF
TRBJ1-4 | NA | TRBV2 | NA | TGTGCCAGCAGTGAAGGGACTCGTAATGAAAAACTGTTTTTT | CASSEGTRNEKLFF
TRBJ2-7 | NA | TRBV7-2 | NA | TGTGCCAGCAGCCCCGAGGGCAGGGGGGACGAGCAGTACTTC | CASSPEGRGDEQYF
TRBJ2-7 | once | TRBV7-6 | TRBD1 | TGTGCCAGCAGCCAGGACAGGGCGGACGAGCAGTACTTC | CASSQDRADEQYF
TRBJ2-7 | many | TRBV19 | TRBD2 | TGTGCCAGTAGTATCGGCGGGAGGGCCGGCTACGAGCAGTACTTC | CASSIGGRAGYEQYF
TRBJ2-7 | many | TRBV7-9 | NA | TGTGCCAGCAGCTCGGGGAGAGCCTACGAGCAGTACTTC | CASSSGRAYEQYF
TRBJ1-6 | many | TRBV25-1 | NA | TGTGCCAGCAGTTCCACGGGATTTAATTCACCCCTCCACTTT | CASSSTGFNSPLHF
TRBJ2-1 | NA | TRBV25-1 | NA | TGTGCCAGCAGTGAATATCAATTAGGCAGGGCCAATGAGCAGTTCTTC | CASSEYQLGRANEQFF
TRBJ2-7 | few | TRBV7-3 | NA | TGTGCCAGCAGCTCAGCAGGGTTGAGGGATACGCAGTACTTC | CASSSAGLRDTQYF
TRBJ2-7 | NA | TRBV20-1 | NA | TGCAGTTACTCGGTCGGACTATCCTACGAGCAGTACTTC | CSYSVGLSYEQYF
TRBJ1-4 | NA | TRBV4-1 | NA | TGCGCCAGCAGCCAAGTTATTGGGGAAAAACTGTTTTTT | CASSQVIGEKLFF
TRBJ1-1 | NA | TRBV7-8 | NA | TGTGCCAGCAGCTTAGGCCCGGCCACTGAAGCTTTCTTT | CASSLGPATEAFF
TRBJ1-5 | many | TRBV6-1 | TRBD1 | TGTGCCAGCAGTGAACTGAGACAGGGTTATAGCAATCAGCCCCAGCATTTT | CASSELRQGYSNQPQHF
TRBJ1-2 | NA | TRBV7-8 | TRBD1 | TGTGCCAGCAGCTTAGCGGGACAGGGGGCCGTCCGTGTCTATGGCTACACCTTC | CASSLAGQGAVRVYGYTF
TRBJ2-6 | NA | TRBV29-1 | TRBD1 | TGCAGCGCTACTGGACAGGATACTGGGGCCAACGTCCTGACTTTC | CSATGQDTGANVLTF
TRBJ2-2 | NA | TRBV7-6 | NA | TGTGCCAGCAGCTTAGCAGTGGGGGGCGCCGGGGAGCTGTTTTTT | CASSLAVGGAGELFF
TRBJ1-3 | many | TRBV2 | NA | TGTGCCAGCAGAGAGGGGTGGGGGCATGGAAACACCATATATTTT | CASREGWGHGNTIYF
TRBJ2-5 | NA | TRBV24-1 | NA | TGTGCCACCAGTGATCCACGCGGGGCGAGACGAGAGACCCAGTACTTC | CATSDPRGARRETQYF
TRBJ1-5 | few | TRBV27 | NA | TGTGCCAGCAGTTTATTAGCCGGTCAGCCCCAGCATTTT | CASSLLAGQPQHF
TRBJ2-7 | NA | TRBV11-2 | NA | TGTGCCAGCAGCCCCGACACCTTAACCTACGAGCAGTACTTC | CASSPDTLTYEQYF
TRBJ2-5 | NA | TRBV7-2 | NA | TGTGCCAGCAGCCCGCCCCAGGGTGGCCTCATGGAGACCCAGTACTTC | CASSPPQGGLMETQYF
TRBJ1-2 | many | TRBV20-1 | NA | TGCAGTGCTAGGGGTCGGGATCCGGCTAACTATGGCTACACCTTC | CSARGRDPANYGYTF
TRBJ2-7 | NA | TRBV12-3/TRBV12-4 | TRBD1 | TGTGCCAGCTCCCGAGGACAGGGCACCTACGAGCAGTACTTC | CASSRGQGTYEQYF
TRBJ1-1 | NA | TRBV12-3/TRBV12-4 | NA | TGTGCCAGCAGTCAAGACAAATTGAACACTGAAGCTTTCTTT | CASSQDKLNTEAFF
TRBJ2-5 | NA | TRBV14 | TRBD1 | TGTGCTAGAGATCTCGGACAGGGTCAAGAGACCCAGTACTTC | CARDLGQGQETQYF
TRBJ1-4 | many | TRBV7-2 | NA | TGTGCCAGCAGCCCGGGACAAGGAGAAAAACTGTTTTTT | CASSPGQGEKLFF
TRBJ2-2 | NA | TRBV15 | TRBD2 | TGTGCCACAAGCCCAACTAGCGGGAGGAACACCGGGGAGCTGTTTTTT | CATSPTSGRNTGELFF
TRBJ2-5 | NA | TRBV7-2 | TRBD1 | TGTGCCAGCAGCGCAGGGGGAATGAGCAATCAGCCCCAGTACTTC | CASSAGGMSNQPQYF